Presented here are 28 T cell receptor beta chains from one specimen sequenced in a study of T-cell memory formation after mild COVID-19. One entry per CDR3 protein, called by TCRdb with MiXCR from the 5' RACE reads. There are around 80,000 distinct CDR3 sequences in the sample; 14% occur only once, and 31% lies in the top ten. Specimen: PBMCs or a T cell subset sorted from them (not recorded which). These receptors all stem from an adult woman who had mild COVID-19 (a few samples of this study predate the infection). Cell type and time point are not known.

This clonotype came up many times. The gene calls are TRBV7-9 and TRBJ2-3; the D gene is possibly TRBD1 (6 bases). CDR1 is SEHNR and CDR2 is FQNEAQ in the germline V gene (reference sequence). The V end lost 5 bases, the J end lost 5 bases, and 17 bases lay between the germline ends. The CDR3 sequence is 15 residues long. The CDR3 region is CASSTPGHHIDTQYF. The CDR3 DNA reads TGTGCCAGCAGCACACCGGGACACCACATAGATACGCAGTATTTT.

This rearrangement joins TRBV6-4 to TRBJ2-3; D is unresolved. CDR3 size: 14 residues. Trimming shortened V by 0 bases and J by 2 bases, and 6 bases separated the two germline ends. Per germline, CDR1 MRHNA and CDR2 SNTAGT. CDR3 in amino acids: CASSDSALTDTQYF. Written as DNA, the CDR3 is TGTGCCAGCAGTGACTCGGCCCTCACAGATACGCAGTATTTT.

This clonotype has just a few counts. The V and J genes are TRBV7-9 and TRBJ2-5; no definite D call. Trimming stripped 6 bases from V and 7 bases from J, with 18 bases between. The CDR3 is 14 residues long. Germline values: CDR1 SEHNR, CDR2 FQNEAQ (reference sequence). CDR3 in amino acids: CASSFPGYEGTQYF. The CDR3 DNA sequence: TGTGCCAGCAGTTTTCCCGGGTATGAAGGGACCCAGTACTTC. Based on the CDR3 plus reference TRBV7-9 and TRBJ2-5, the full variable domain is DTGVSQNPRHKITKRGQNVTFRCDPISEHNRLYWYRQTLGQGPEFLTYFQNEAQLEKSRLLSDRFSAERPKGSFSTLEIQRTEQGDSAMYLCASSFPGYEGTQYFGPGTRLLVL.

The table lists this clonotype with a few counts. This chain links TRBV5-1 with TRBJ2-3; D is tentatively TRBD1 or TRBD2 (5 bases each). V was trimmed by 3 bases and J by 1 base, leaving 12 bases between them. The CDR3 is 15 residues long. Germline lookup yields CDR1 SGHRS and CDR2 YFSETQ. The CDR3 DNA sequence: TGCGCCAGCAGCTCCGGGACGGACGGCACAGATACGCAGTATTTT. Protein: CASSSGTDGTDTQYF.

This sequence joins TRBV7-6 and TRBJ2-2; weak D call: TRBD2 (6 bases). The CDR3 has 17 amino acids. The germline V gene encodes CDR1 SGHVS and CDR2 FNYEAQ. Trimming removed 6 bases from V and 5 bases from J, with 22 bases in between. DNA of the CDR3: TGTGCCAGCAGTCCACGGTCGGGAGCAATCGGGACCGGGGAGCTGTTTTTT. Protein product: CASSPRSGAIGTGELFF.

The chain carries TRBV24-1 and TRBJ2-7; TRBD2 aligns across 10 bases. The ends lost 9 bases at V and 1 base at J; junction bases unmatched: 2. This CDR3 is 13 amino acids long. Germline V lookup: CDR1 KGHDR, CDR2 SFDVKD. The CDR3, as DNA: TGTGCCACCGAAGCGGGGGGGTCCTACGAGCAGTACTTC. This gives the protein CATEAGGSYEQYF.

This clonotype was recorded a few times. CDR3 bases: TGTGCCAGCAGCTTGACACTAGACGACACCGGGGAGCTGTTTTTT. Translating gives CASSLTLDDTGELFF. The chain employs TRBV7-3 and TRBJ2-2; D perhaps matches TRBD2 (5 bases). Trimming pared 3 bases from V and 3 bases from J, leaving 11 bases between. This CDR3 region has 15 residues. CDR1 SGHTA and CDR2 FQGTGA come from the germline V gene. Filled out from reference TRBV7-3 and TRBJ2-2, the complete variable domain reads GAGVSQTPSNKVTEKGKYVELRCDPISGHTALYWYRQSLGQGPEFLIYFQGTGAADDSGLPNDRFFAVRPEGSVSTLKIQRTERGDSAVYLCASSLTLDDTGELFFGEGSRLTVL.

The J gene is TRBJ2-7, the V gene TRBV6-6; TRBD1 matches 7 bases. Germline V lookup: CDR1 MNHNY, CDR2 SVGAGI (reference sequence). The junction had 11 bases not matched to a gene; V was cut back by 6 bases and J by 3 bases. This CDR3 has 15 residues. The CDR3 nucleotides are TGTGCCAGCAGGAACGATACCGGACAGGTCTACGAGCAGTACTTC. This encodes CASRNDTGQVYEQYF.

This clonotype was counted a few times. The chain combines TRBV7-9 with TRBJ2-5; D remains ambiguous. The V and J ends lost 6 bases and 5 bases respectively, with 7 bases between them. From germline, CDR1 is SEHNR and CDR2 FQNEAQ (reference sequence). This CDR3 is 11 amino acids long. The CDR3 DNA is TGTGCCAGCAGATCCATGGAGACCCAGTACTTC. The encoded protein is CASRSMETQYF. Full variable domain (rest looked up from reference TRBV7-9 and TRBJ2-5): DTGVSQNPRHKITKRGQNVTFRCDPISEHNRLYWYRQTLGQGPEFLTYFQNEAQLEKSRLLSDRFSAERPKGSFSTLEIQRTEQGDSAMYLCASRSMETQYFGPGTRLLVL.

The rearrangement uses TRBV7-9 and TRBJ1-2; 7 bases are shared with TRBD1. CDR1 and CDR2 from the germline V gene are SEHNR and FQNEAQ (reference sequence). The CDR3 spans 15 residues. V shed 5 bases and J 4 bases; nucleotides not matched to a gene: 10. The CDR3 sequence: CASSPPSSGGYGYTF. The DNA for the CDR3 is TGTGCCAGCAGCCCCCCATCCTCAGGGGGCTATGGCTACACCTTC. Full variable domain (outside the CDR3, taken from reference TRBV7-9 and TRBJ1-2): DTGVSQNPRHKITKRGQNVTFRCDPISEHNRLYWYRQTLGQGPEFLTYFQNEAQLEKSRLLSDRFSAERPKGSFSTLEIQRTEQGDSAMYLCASSPPSSGGYGYTFGSGTRLTVV.

This rearrangement joins TRBV19 to TRBJ2-7, with 10 nucleotides matching TRBD1. Losses at the gene ends were 11 bases for V and 2 bases for J; bases not matched to a gene: 6. There are 13 residues in the CDR3. Germline CDR1 reads LNHDA; CDR2 reads SQIVND (reference sequence). The CDR3 DNA follows: TGTGCCTCGGGACAGGGGTTGACCTACGAGCAGTACTTC. It is translated as CASGQGLTYEQYF.

This rearrangement joins TRBV19 to TRBJ2-3; a possible D gene is TRBD2 (6 bases). The germline CDR1 and CDR2 sequences are LNHDA and SQIVND (reference sequence). The CDR3 spans 11 residues. The V end was cut by 7 bases, the J end by 9 bases, with 11 bases between. The CDR3 region is CASTGTSTQYF. Here the CDR3 DNA reads TGTGCCAGTACCGGGACTTCCACGCAGTATTTT.

This clonotype was observed many times. This chain links TRBV20-1 with TRBJ2-7; 11 bases map to TRBD2. CDR1 and CDR2 from the germline V gene are DFQATT and SNEGSKA (reference sequence). CDR3 length: 14 amino acids. V gave up 4 bases and J gave up 5 bases; unmatched junction bases: 7. The CDR3 sequence is CSATGTSGGNEQYF. CDR3 bases: TGCAGTGCTACCGGGACTAGCGGCGGCAACGAGCAGTACTTC.

The chain has TRBV7-6 and TRBJ2-7, with a tentative D call TRBD2 (5 bases). Germline loops: CDR1 SGHVS, CDR2 FNYEAQ. V was clipped by 3 bases and J by 5 bases, with 11 bases between them. The length of the CDR3 is 13 residues. The CDR3 loop reads CASSLRGSHEQYF. CDR3 sequence (DNA): TGTGCCAGCAGCTTGCGAGGGAGTCACGAGCAGTACTTC.

This clonotype appeared many times. The genes are TRBV10-2 and TRBJ2-7, with 12 bases lining up with TRBD2. This CDR3 spans 16 amino acids. Per the germline V gene, CDR1 is WSHSY and CDR2 is SAAADI. Germline trimming cut 5 bases from V and 0 bases from J; bases unmatched to any gene: 5. CDR3 nucleotide sequence: TGCGCCAGCAGTTCTGGACTAGCGGGGTACTCCTACGAGCAGTACTTC. It codes for CASSSGLAGYSYEQYF.

The genes are TRBV5-4 and TRBJ1-1, with no clear D. The germline gives CDR1 SGHNT, CDR2 YYREEE (reference sequence). The CDR3 spans 15 residues. The V end was cut by 1 base, the J end by 3 bases, with 13 bases between. CDR3 protein: CASSLKYSPDTEAFF. The CDR3 DNA sequence: TGTGCCAGCAGCTTGAAATATTCTCCTGACACTGAAGCTTTCTTT.

In this sample, this clonotype turned up a few times. The chain recombines TRBV7-2 with TRBJ2-5; the D gene could be TRBD1 or TRBD2 (5 bases each). The germline V and J ends were trimmed by 5 bases and 1 base, with 17 bases remaining between them. Germline-derived CDR1 and CDR2 are SGHTA and FQGNSA. The length of the CDR3 is 16 residues. The CDR3 protein is CASSPRGVASQETQYF. CDR3 coding DNA: TGTGCCAGCAGCCCGAGGGGAGTGGCTAGCCAAGAGACCCAGTACTTC.

This clonotype was counted ten times or more. The rearrangement links TRBV4-3 to TRBJ2-5; D might be TRBD2 (6 bases). This CDR3 has 14 amino acids. V gave up 0 bases and J gave up 2 bases, with 7 bases separating them. Looked up from germline, CDR1 is LGHNA and CDR2 is YSLEER. CDR3 nucleotide sequence: TGCGCCAGCAGCCAAGAGGGGGGACAAGAGACCCAGTACTTC. Its translation: CASSQEGGQETQYF.

The V and J genes are TRBV4-1 and TRBJ2-7; 7 nucleotides match TRBD1. The CDR3 is made up of 15 amino acids. Trimming took 6 bases from V and 3 from J; bases not matched to a gene: 11. Germline CDR1 MGHRA, CDR2 YSYEKL. The CDR3 bases are TGCGCCAGCAGTCTCTCAGAGACAGGGCTCTACGAGCAGTACTTC. This codes for CASSLSETGLYEQYF.

This clonotype was observed a few times. This chain links TRBV20-1 with TRBJ2-1; 9 nucleotides line up with TRBD2. Germline CDR1 reads DFQATT; CDR2 reads SNEGSKA (reference sequence). The CDR3 is 17 amino acids. Unmatched junction bases numbered 12, after V lost 0 bases and J lost 6 bases. CDR3 loop: CSAREPGGSGSPNEQFF. The CDR3 nucleotides are TGCAGTGCTAGAGAACCCGGGGGTAGCGGGAGTCCCAATGAGCAGTTCTTC.

The sample holds a few counts of this clonotype. V gene TRBV4-2 combines with J gene TRBJ2-5; maybe TRBD1 (6 bases). The CDR3 covers 17 residues. The V gene lost 0 bases and the J gene lost 5 bases, with 19 bases spanning the gap. Germline CDR1 LGHNA, CDR2 YNFKEQ. The CDR3 bases are TGTGCCAGCAGCCAAGAACGGACGGGACACTCTGGGGAGACCCAGTACTTC. It is translated as CASSQERTGHSGETQYF.

This clonotype was seen a handful of times. The chain uses TRBV7-2 and TRBJ2-5; either TRBD1 or TRBD2 may fit D (7 bases each). V dropped 4 bases and J dropped 0 bases, with 18 bases sitting between them. CDR1 and CDR2 from the germline V gene are SGHTA and FQGNSA. There are 17 residues in the CDR3. CDR3 sequence reads: CASSSRQGGVYQETQYF. DNA of the CDR3: TGTGCCAGCAGCTCAAGACAGGGAGGGGTTTACCAAGAGACCCAGTACTTC.

The chain has TRBV14 and TRBJ2-5, with D unclear. The CDR3 runs 13 residues. V lost 4 bases, J lost 5 bases, and 11 bases lay in between. Germline V gives CDR1 SGHDN, CDR2 FVKESK. The CDR3 region is CASSPLGSETQYF. The CDR3 DNA reads as TGTGCCAGCAGCCCCCTGGGAAGTGAGACCCAGTACTTC.

CDR3 sequence reads: CASSDIAGLTYEQYF. CDR3 nucleotides: TGTGCCAGCAGTGACATAGCGGGCCTGACCTACGAGCAGTACTTC. This sequence joins TRBV6-1 and TRBJ2-7; the match to TRBD2 covers 7 bases. The CDR3 is 15 amino acids. V trimming: 3 bases; J trimming: 2 bases; junction bases outside the gene matches: 7. CDR1 MNHNS and CDR2 SASEGT come from the germline V gene.

This clonotype was seen a few times. The CDR3 here is CASSSEDRVVYEQYF. CDR3 nucleotides: TGTGCCAGCAGTTCCGAGGACAGAGTCGTTTACGAGCAGTACTTC. V usage is TRBV12-3 or TRBV12-4 and J usage is TRBJ2-7; possible D gene TRBD1, 6 bases. CDR3 length: 15 residues. The germline V and J ends were trimmed by 4 bases and 4 bases, with 17 bases remaining between them.

The genes are TRBV3-1 and TRBJ2-1; TRBD2 matches 8 bases. The germline CDR1 and CDR2 sequences are LGHDT and YNNKEL (reference sequence). V lost 0 bases and J lost 5; bases outside the gene matches: 3. The CDR3 has 15 residues. The CDR3: CASSQDSGGNNEQFF. CDR3 in DNA: TGTGCCAGCAGCCAAGACAGCGGGGGTAACAATGAGCAGTTCTTC.

The V gene is TRBV4-2, the J gene TRBJ2-7, with 9 bases that match TRBD1. The germline V gene encodes CDR1 LGHNA and CDR2 YNFKEQ. The V gene end was trimmed by 6 bases and the J gene end by 6 bases; junction bases not matched to a gene: 9. The CDR3 has 14 residues. The CDR3 nucleotides read TGTGCCAGCAGTCCCGGGACAGGGAATGGCGAGCAGTACTTC. Its protein product is CASSPGTGNGEQYF.

This clonotype was found a few times. This chain connects TRBV20-1 to TRBJ2-7, with 9 bases aligning to TRBD2. V gave up 4 bases and J gave up 0 bases; unmatched junction bases: 16. This CDR3 is built from 18 residues. CDR1 and CDR2 from the germline V gene are DFQATT and SNEGSKA (reference sequence). This chain's CDR3 is CSATTSGLTLLSSYEQYF. DNA for the CDR3: TGCAGTGCTACGACTAGCGGCCTTACCCTACTTTCCTCCTACGAGCAGTACTTC.